Sequencing of this T cell receptor (beta chain) was carried out in a study of T cells expressing NK-cell markers. Across the study: It was from sorted CD3+CD56+NKG2C+, CD3+CD56+NKG2C- and CD3+CD56-NKG2C+ T cells that TCR beta repertoires came.

Regarding the study as a whole: In several donors, dominant clonotypes made up about 28.3-65% of CD3+CD56-NKG2C+ cells. The study did not resolve the HCMV specificity of expanded NKG2C+ T cell clones.

CDR1 MNHEY and CDR2 SVGEGT come from the germline V gene. The CDR3 loop spans 16 amino acids. The cDNA for TCR beta came from 5'RACE template switching with UMIs. One entry per CDR3 protein, without DNA, is what TCRdb gives after re-calling the 5' RACE reads. The sample includes some 300,000 distinct CDR3 sequences. On this clonotype: Its antigen is still unknown.

This receptor was obtained from a man aged 18 to 29 in good health. Sequenced: blood T cells: a sorted CD56 or NKG2C T cell subset, CD4+ or CD8+ T cells, or bulk PBMC T cells (not recorded which). V gene TRBV6-2 or TRBV6-3 combines with J gene TRBJ2-7; TCRdb lists TRBD2, though no DNA is available to test this call. The chain's CDR3 is CASSSPLLAGNYEQYF.